The 6 T cell receptor beta chains in this list originate from one sample, sequenced in a study of OX40 agonist ivuxolimab in advanced cancers. Assay used: immunoSEQ multiplex PCR; TCRdb lists only in-frame clones, some missing. Among about 110,000 clones listed, around 93% were seen once. Sequencing used CD4+ or CD8+ T cells sorted from blood, obtained in a trial of the OX40 agonist ivuxolimab. These receptors all come from an adult with an advanced solid tumor such as melanoma, head and neck, liver or kidney cancer.

The chain is built from TRBV30 and TRBJ2-7; the D gene is possibly TRBD1 (7 bases). V was clipped by 0 bases and J by 3 bases, with 18 bases between them. Germline assignment: CDR1 GTSNPN and CDR2 SVGIG (reference sequence). This CDR3 has 16 residues. The CDR3 DNA follows: TGTGCCTGGAGTGTATTGCGGGCAGGGGGGTACTACGAGCAGTACTTC. It encodes CAWSVLRAGGYYEQYF. Full variable domain (remainder filled in from reference TRBV30 and TRBJ2-7): SQTIHQWPATLVQPVGSPLSLECTVEGTSNPNLYWYRQAAGRGLQLLFYSVGIGQISSEVPQNLSASRPQDRQFILSSKKLLLSDSGFYLCAWSVLRAGGYYEQYFGPGTRLTVT.

The J gene is TRBJ2-1, the V gene TRBV2; 13 nucleotides agree with TRBD2. Germline V gene sequence: CDR1 SNHLY, CDR2 FYNNEI. V was pared by 5 bases and J by 6 bases, with 7 bases of the junction left unmatched. The CDR3 is made up of 16 amino acids. CDR3 region: CASSMRTSGSVNEQFF. CDR3 nucleotide sequence: TGTGCCAGCAGTATGAGGACTAGCGGGAGCGTCAATGAGCAGTTCTTC.

The chain couples TRBV4-1 to TRBJ1-5; D possibly corresponds to TRBD1 (6 bases). The V and J ends lost 4 bases and 0 bases respectively, with 13 bases between them. The CDR3 is 16 amino acids. Germline V gene lookup returns CDR1 MGHRA and CDR2 YSYEKL. CDR3 DNA: TGCGCCAGCAGCCCGCGGACAGAGGTTAGCAATCAGCCCCAGCATTTT. Protein sequence: CASSPRTEVSNQPQHF.

This clone appeared a few times. The rearrangement joins TRBV6-5 to TRBJ1-1; D unclear. V was cut by 0 bases and J by 2 bases, with 7 bases left in between. Germline CDR1 MNHEY, CDR2 SVGAGI. This CDR3 is 14 amino acids long. CDR3 amino acids: CASSYSGYNTEAFF. Here the CDR3 DNA reads TGTGCCAGCAGTTACTCGGGCTATAACACTGAAGCTTTCTTT.

The V and J genes are TRBV18 and TRBJ2-7, with TRBD1 matching 9 bases. The V segment lost 6 bases and the J segment 0 bases; nucleotides outside the gene matches: 6. The CDR3 runs 15 residues. Germline V CDR1 and CDR2: KGHSH, LQKENI. CDR3 residues: CASSPPGQGSYEQYF. The DNA for the CDR3 is TGTGCCAGCTCCCCCCCGGGACAGGGCTCCTACGAGCAGTACTTC. The full variable domain, with the rest looked up from reference TRBV18 and TRBJ2-7, is NAGVMQNPRHLVRRRGQEARLRCSPMKGHSHVYWYRQLPEEGLKFMVYLQKENIIDESGMPKERFSAEFPKEGPSILRIQQVVRGDSAAYFCASSPPGQGSYEQYFGPGTRLTVT.

This clone was counted a single time. This sequence joins TRBV10-3 and TRBJ2-7, with D possibly matching TRBD2 (6 bases). The CDR3 consists of 13 residues. V was pared by 5 bases and J by 2 bases, with 10 bases between. Germline CDR1 ENHRY, CDR2 SYGVKD. The CDR3 region is CAISSGPTYEQYF. CDR3 DNA sequence: TGTGCCATCAGTAGCGGGCCAACCTACGAGCAGTACTTC.